This TCR beta chain derives from a study of T cell repertoires in cytomegalovirus infection. Study details: Recently identified HLA-C-restricted CMV epitopes were used, and well-studied HLA-B-restricted CMV epitopes were used as well. In public TCR beta signatures, there were indications of both CMV infection and matching HLA type.

This clonotype occurred a few times. Its antigen is undetermined. TCRdb re-analysed the reads in MiXCR, keeping a single row per CDR3 protein. The data hold 650,000 to 850,000 distinct CDR3 sequences, with about 27% observed a single time. The TCR comes from a human donor in good health (CMV status not recorded). Some clones in this sample may be carry-over from other donors' samples. Specimen: cultured CD8+ T cells from PBMCs, collected from culture after CMV antigen stimulation.

CDR3: CASSPHSGANVLTF. The CDR3, as DNA: TGTGCCAGCAGTCCCCACTCGGGGGCCAACGTCCTGACTTTC. The chain has TRBV12-3 or TRBV12-4 and TRBJ2-6; D is uncertain. Trimming left V 5 bases short and J 4 bases short, with 9 bases between. The CDR3 runs to 14 residues.